Below are 8 T cell receptor beta chains sequenced from a single sample in a study of T cell responses to AZD1222 COVID-19 vaccine (dated by TCRdb to the early 2020s). Read against the paper, the sample's time point label means: baseline before first vaccination. The library was obtained by the immunoSEQ multiplex PCR assay. TCRdb obtained this table from immuneACCESS and retained in-frame rearrangements with V and J assigned. These tables miss some clones; where compared with another copy, unresolved V genes account for less than half of the shortfall, and the remainder is unexplained. Here the sample has about 99,000 clones; about 92% occur a single time. The ten largest clones represent approximately 11% of the sample. The sample in question was peripheral blood, obtained on day 0 of AZD1222 vaccination. These receptors were obtained from an adult in good health.

The V gene is TRBV4-1, the J gene TRBJ2-1; 7 bases match TRBD1. This CDR3 has 14 residues. Germline V gene lookup returns CDR1 MGHRA and CDR2 YSYEKL. Trimming took 4 bases from V and 10 from J; bases not matched to a gene: 10. The CDR3 DNA is TGCGCCAGCAGCCGATCTCTAGGGGGCCGAGAGCAGTTCTTC. Protein: CASSRSLGGREQFF.

The CDR3 region is CAISGQTGNTEAFF. CDR3 in DNA: TGTGCCATCAGTGGCCAGACAGGGAACACTGAAGCTTTCTTT. The J gene is TRBJ1-1, the V gene TRBV10-3, with D perhaps TRBD1 (6 bases). Trimming left V 4 bases short and J 1 base short, with 10 bases between. Germline CDR1 is ENHRY and CDR2 is SYGVKD. CDR3 size: 14 residues.

The chain carries TRBV30 and TRBJ1-5; D call uncertain. This CDR3 is built from 12 residues. Germline V gene data show CDR1 as GTSNPN and CDR2 as SVGIG (reference sequence). The V gene lost 1 base and the J gene lost 7 bases, with 8 bases spanning the gap. CDR3 amino acids: CAWSDTGQPQHF. For the CDR3, the DNA is TGTGCCTGGAGTGACACGGGACAGCCCCAGCATTTT. Drawing the rest from reference TRBV30 and TRBJ1-5, the complete variable domain is SQTIHQWPATLVQPVGSPLSLECTVEGTSNPNLYWYRQAAGRGLQLLFYSVGIGQISSEVPQNLSASRPQDRQFILSSKKLLLSDSGFYLCAWSDTGQPQHFGDGTRLSIL.

This chain uses TRBV18 with TRBJ1-2; weak D call: TRBD1 (6 bases). The CDR3 runs 14 residues. Trimming left V 5 bases short and J 4 bases short, with 14 bases between. The germline V gene encodes CDR1 KGHSH and CDR2 LQKENI. The CDR3 reads CASSKGTQVYGYTF. CDR3 in DNA: TGTGCCAGCTCAAAGGGGACACAGGTCTATGGCTACACCTTC. Variable domain in full (rest from reference TRBV18 and TRBJ1-2): NAGVMQNPRHLVRRRGQEARLRCSPMKGHSHVYWYRQLPEEGLKFMVYLQKENIIDESGMPKERFSAEFPKEGPSILRIQQVVRGDSAAYFCASSKGTQVYGYTFGSGTRLTVV.

V and J are TRBV5-1 and TRBJ2-5; 7 bases line up with TRBD1. The germline CDR1 and CDR2 sequences are SGHRS and YFSETQ. V was clipped by 0 bases and J by 5 bases; unmatched bases: 7. The CDR3 sequence is 15 residues long. The DNA of the CDR3 is TGCGCCAGCAGCTTGGTCGAGGGGGCGCAGGAGACCCAGTACTTC. Its translation: CASSLVEGAQETQYF.

This chain connects TRBV10-1 to TRBJ1-5; D ambiguous. CDR3 length: 13 residues. V gave up 3 bases and J gave up 4 bases, with 7 bases separating them. From germline, CDR1 is WNHNN and CDR2 SYGVQD (reference sequence). CDR3 amino acids: CASSDRENQPQHF. CDR3 bases: TGCGCCAGCAGTGATAGAGAAAATCAGCCCCAGCATTTT.

The chain is built from TRBV10-3 and TRBJ2-7, with 14 bases identical to TRBD2. CDR1 and CDR2 (germline): ENHRY, SYGVKD. J gave up 2 bases and V 1 base, and 7 bases lay outside the gene matches. The CDR3 covers 18 residues. CDR3 residues: CAISELGETSGRAYEQYF. In nucleotides, the CDR3 is TGTGCCATCAGTGAGTTGGGGGAGACTAGCGGGAGGGCCTACGAGCAGTACTTC.

The chain uses TRBV30 and TRBJ2-5, with D perhaps matching TRBD2 (5 bases). Germline CDR1 GTSNPN, CDR2 SVGIG (reference sequence). CDR3 length equals 11 residues. The germline V and J ends were trimmed by 8 bases and 5 bases, with 12 bases remaining between them. CDR3: CAATPGETQYF. For the CDR3, the DNA is TGTGCCGCGACCCCGGGGGAGACCCAGTACTTC.